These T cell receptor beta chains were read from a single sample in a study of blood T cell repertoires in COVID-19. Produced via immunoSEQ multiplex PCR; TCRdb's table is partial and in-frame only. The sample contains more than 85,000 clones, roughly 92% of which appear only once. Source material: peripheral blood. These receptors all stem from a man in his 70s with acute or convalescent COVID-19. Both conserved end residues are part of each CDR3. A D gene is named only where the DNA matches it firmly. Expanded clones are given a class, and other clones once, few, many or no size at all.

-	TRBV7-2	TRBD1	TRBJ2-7	CASSLALRQGVSYEQYF	TGTGCCAGCAGCTTAGCGCTAAGACAGGGGGTCTCCTACGAGCAGTACTTC
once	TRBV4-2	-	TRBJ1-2	CASSQDRGTNYGYTF	TGTGCCAGCAGCCAAGATCGAGGAACTAACTATGGCTACACCTTC
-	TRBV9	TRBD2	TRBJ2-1	CASSVAPIAGAKGGGQFF	TGTGCCAGCAGCGTAGCCCCTATAGCGGGAGCGAAAGGGGGAGGGCAGTTCTTC
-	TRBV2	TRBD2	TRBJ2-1	CASSEARLAVYNEQFF	TGTGCCAGCAGTGAAGCGCGACTAGCGGTATACAATGAGCAGTTCTTC
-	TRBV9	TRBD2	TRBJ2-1	CASSVLAGSYNEQFF	TGTGCCAGCAGCGTGCTAGCGGGCTCCTACAATGAGCAGTTCTTC
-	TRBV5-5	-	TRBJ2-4	CASSWVGDIQYF	TGTGCCAGCAGCTGGGTTGGAGACATTCAGTACTTC
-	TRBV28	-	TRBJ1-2	CASSLYVGAQFYGYTF	TGTGCCAGCAGTTTATATGTTGGGGCACAATTCTATGGCTACACCTTC
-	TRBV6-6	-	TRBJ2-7	CASTDDGDYEQYF	TGTGCCAGCACTGACGACGGGGACTACGAGCAGTACTTC
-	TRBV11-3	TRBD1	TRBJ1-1	CASSLGGGTGTEAFF	TGTGCCAGCAGCTTAGGTGGAGGGACAGGCACTGAAGCTTTCTTT
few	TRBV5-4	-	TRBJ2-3	CASSDTPGDTQYF	TGTGCCAGCTCCGATACTCCGGGAGATACGCAGTATTTT
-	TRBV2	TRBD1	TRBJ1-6	CASSARPGTGSNSPLHF	TGTGCCAGCAGTGCCCGTCCCGGGACAGGGTCAAATTCACCCCTCCACTTT
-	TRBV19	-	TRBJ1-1	CASSPLEDYTEAFF	TGTGCCAGTAGTCCTCTAGAGGATTACACTGAAGCTTTCTTT
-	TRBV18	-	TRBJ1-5	CASSPGAGGNQPQHF	TGTGCCAGCTCACCAGGGGCAGGGGGCAATCAGCCCCAGCATTTT
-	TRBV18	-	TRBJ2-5	CASSPRTGKETQYF	TGTGCCAGCTCACCGCGGACGGGAAAAGAGACCCAGTACTTC